The clone carrying this T cell receptor beta chain showed up just once. Per the germline V gene, CDR1 is SQVTM and CDR2 is ANQGSEA. Trimming stripped 6 bases from V and 0 bases from J, with 11 bases between. This CDR3 has 14 residues. The data were taken from a study of blood T cells in healthy people across ages. Sample-barcoded 5' priming and a J-beta primer mix drove a second PCR of about 6 to 12 cycles. MiXCR was run by TCRdb on the 5' RACE reads, yielding one entry per CDR3 protein. The data hold approximately 1.5 million distinct CDR3 sequences, with roughly 32% observed a single time. Input material: blood. This receptor was taken from a woman aged 25-40 years in good health. V usage is TRBV29-1 and J usage is TRBJ2-2; D may be TRBD1 (6 bases). CDR3 amino acids: CSVAGTPNTGELFF. The CDR3 DNA reads as TGCAGCGTGGCCGGGACACCGAACACCGGGGAGCTGTTTTTT.